A single sample is the source of the 24 T cell receptor beta chains below, sequenced in a study of blood T cells in healthy people across ages. Then a second PCR, running roughly 6 to 12 cycles, was carried out with a sample-barcoded 5' primer and a J-beta primer mix. TCRdb reprocessed the 5' RACE reads via MiXCR and lists one record per CDR3 protein. This sample yields more than 700,000 distinct CDR3 sequences, of which less than 70% are seen a single time; about 42% belongs to the top ten. The sequenced sample consisted of blood. Receptors originate from a man older than 75 in good health.

The chain links TRBV20-1 to TRBJ2-5; unclear D gene. Between the trimmed V and J ends, which lost 3 bases and 2 bases, there was a span of 7 bases. The CDR3 runs 12 residues. In germline, CDR1 is DFQATT, CDR2 SNEGSKA (reference sequence). As DNA, the CDR3 is TGCAGTGCTAGGGACCAGCAAGAGACCCAGTACTTC. It encodes CSARDQQETQYF.

The J gene is TRBJ2-1, the V gene TRBV7-2; D tentatively fits TRBD1 or TRBD2 (5 bases each). There are 16 residues in the CDR3. V was pared by 4 bases and J by 5 bases, with 18 bases between. Germline CDR1 is SGHTA and CDR2 is FQGNSA. The CDR3: CASSSVLGTTDNEQFF. The DNA for the CDR3 is TGTGCCAGCAGCTCGGTGTTGGGGACCACTGACAATGAGCAGTTCTTC.

This clonotype has more than one count but fewer than ten. V and J are TRBV12-3 or TRBV12-4 and TRBJ2-1, with 12 bases fitting TRBD2. The V gene end was trimmed by 6 bases and the J gene end by 8 bases; junction bases not matched to a gene: 8. This CDR3 contains 15 residues. CDR3 residues: CASSRLAGVGYEQFF. In DNA, the CDR3 is TGTGCCAGCAGCCGACTAGCGGGAGTGGGGTATGAGCAGTTCTTC.

This clonotype has just one count. V and J are TRBV30 and TRBJ1-2; tentative D call: TRBD1 (5 bases). CDR1 GTSNPN and CDR2 SVGIG come from the germline V gene (reference sequence). The CDR3 has 14 amino acids. V was trimmed by 2 bases and J by 4 bases, leaving 14 bases between them. CDR3 DNA: TGTGCCTGGAGTCATATGGGTGGGGGCTATGGCTACACCTTC. Amino acid sequence: CAWSHMGGGYGYTF.

This chain joins TRBV28 and TRBJ1-6, with D unclear. The CDR3 sequence is 13 residues long. The germline V and J ends were trimmed by 11 bases and 5 bases, with 13 bases remaining between them. Germline V gene sequence: CDR1 MDHEN, CDR2 SYDVKM. As DNA, the CDR3 is TGTGCCGGCATTACCAGGAATAATTCACCCCTCCACTTT. It translates to CAGITRNNSPLHF.

This clonotype was seen a few times. The J gene is TRBJ2-3, the V gene TRBV6-5; 7 bases align to TRBD2. The V gene end was trimmed by 4 bases and the J gene end by 0 bases; junction bases not matched to a gene: 13. The CDR3 sequence is 18 residues long. Germline V gives CDR1 MNHEY, CDR2 SVGAGI. This CDR3 is CASSSLAKAGPSTDTQYF. The CDR3 DNA follows: TGTGCCAGCAGTTCCCTCGCCAAAGCGGGACCTAGCACAGATACGCAGTATTTT.

The chain joins TRBV20-1 to TRBJ2-1; 9 nucleotides agree with TRBD1. The trim removed 1 base at V and 12 bases at J, leaving 16 bases unmatched. The CDR3 runs 16 residues. CDR1 DFQATT and CDR2 SNEGSKA come from the germline V gene (reference sequence). In DNA, the CDR3 is TGCAGTGCTAGAGTTGATTATACGGACAGGGGAGTGGGGCAGTTCTTC. Translation gives CSARVDYTDRGVGQFF.

There are a few counts of this clonotype. The gene calls are TRBV15 and TRBJ2-4, with 10 bases aligning to TRBD1. Germline trimming cut 2 bases from V and 6 bases from J; bases unmatched to any gene: 4. This CDR3 is 15 amino acids long. Looked up from germline, CDR1 is LNHNV and CDR2 is YYDKDF (reference sequence). Here the CDR3 DNA reads TGTGCCACCAGCAGAAACCGGGACAGGGGAAACATTCAGTACTTC. Translated, it gives CATSRNRDRGNIQYF.

The chain is built from TRBV2 and TRBJ1-2; no reliable D call. The CDR3 loop spans 13 amino acids. CDR1 SNHLY and CDR2 FYNNEI come from the germline V gene. Trimming took off 8 bases at V and 7 bases at J, with 17 bases between the two ends. CDR3 region: CASQRTVLSGYTF. CDR3 nucleotide sequence: TGTGCCAGCCAGAGGACGGTTCTCTCTGGCTACACCTTC.

This clonotype was detected many times. A read error may produce the germline difference seen at one junction end. The chain combines TRBV5-1 with TRBJ2-7; a weak D match, TRBD1 (6 bases). The length of the CDR3 is 13 residues. CDR1 and CDR2 (germline): SGHRS, YFSETQ. The CDR3 is CASSWGQTYEQYF. Here the CDR3 DNA reads TGTGCCAGCAGCTGGGGACAAACCTACGAGCAGTACTTC.

This clonotype was observed many times. The chain employs TRBV29-1 and TRBJ2-1; D is possibly TRBD1 (7 bases). Trimming took 4 bases from V and 7 from J, leaving 20 bases between them. The CDR3 spans 15 residues. Germline values: CDR1 SQVTM, CDR2 ANQGSEA. This CDR3 reads CSVGVLTGRKNEQFF. CDR3 nucleotides: TGCAGCGTTGGCGTTCTGACAGGGAGGAAAAATGAGCAGTTCTTC.

This chain joins TRBV4-1 and TRBJ2-7; the D is unclear. V lost 8 bases and J lost 5, with 22 bases in between. There are 15 residues in the CDR3. Germline V gene lookup returns CDR1 MGHRA and CDR2 YSYEKL. The CDR3 region is CASASPAGPRNEQYF. CDR3 nucleotides: TGCGCCAGCGCTTCTCCCGCCGGGCCACGGAACGAGCAGTACTTC.

The chain links TRBV6-5 to TRBJ2-5, with D perhaps being TRBD1 or TRBD2 (5 bases each). The germline V gene encodes CDR1 MNHEY and CDR2 SVGAGI. Trimming cost V 6 bases and J 4 bases, with 18 bases left between them. CDR3 size: 15 residues. The CDR3 here is CASSYGFGTGETQYF. In nucleotides, the CDR3 is TGTGCCAGCAGCTACGGCTTCGGGACCGGAGAGACCCAGTACTTC.

The chain combines TRBV25-1 with TRBJ1-2, with 9 bases aligning to TRBD1. V trimming: 5 bases; J trimming: 1 base; junction bases outside the gene matches: 14. The CDR3 sequence is 18 residues long. CDR1 is MGHDK, CDR2 SYGVNS, per germline. The DNA for the CDR3 is TGTGCCAGCAGTTCCCGGGACAGGGCCGAGGGGGTTAACTATGGCTACACCTTC. It translates to CASSSRDRAEGVNYGYTF.

This rearrangement joins TRBV4-2 to TRBJ2-5, with TRBD2 matching 10 bases. J was trimmed by 11 bases and V by 1 base; bases with no gene match: 16. Germline V CDR1 and CDR2: LGHNA, YNFKEQ. CDR3 length: 17 amino acids. The CDR3 sequence: CASSQGASGGTYNEQYF. The CDR3 DNA reads as TGTGCCAGCAGCCAAGGGGCTAGCGGGGGAACCTACAATGAGCAGTACTTC.

In its sample, this clonotype was seen a few times. The chain recombines TRBV6-2 or TRBV6-3 with TRBJ2-7; D not certain. Per germline, CDR1 MNHEY and CDR2 SVGEGT. This CDR3 comprises 13 residues. V was cut by 0 bases and J by 3 bases, with 6 bases left in between. The chain's CDR3 is CASSYSNIYEQYF. CDR3 bases: TGTGCCAGCAGTTACTCGAACATCTACGAGCAGTACTTC.

This chain joins TRBV4-1 and TRBJ2-7, with 8 nucleotides matching TRBD1. Germline trimming cut 7 bases from V and 6 bases from J; bases unmatched to any gene: 11. This CDR3 is built from 14 residues. Germline assignment: CDR1 MGHRA and CDR2 YSYEKL. CDR3: CASTLTGEYGEQYF. The CDR3 DNA follows: TGCGCCAGCACCCTGACAGGGGAATATGGCGAGCAGTACTTC.

The chain couples TRBV7-9 to TRBJ1-6, with TRBD1 matching 8 bases. Germline loops: CDR1 SEHNR, CDR2 FQNEAQ (reference sequence). The CDR3 totals 15 residues. J lost 7 bases, V lost 5 bases, and 7 bases had no gene match. The CDR3 is CASSGGQGGNSPLHF. CDR3 coding DNA: TGTGCCAGCAGCGGAGGACAGGGCGGGAATTCACCCCTCCACTTT.

The chain combines TRBV7-8 with TRBJ2-7; 8 bases line up with TRBD2. The V and J ends lost 0 bases and 0 bases, in that order; junction bases with no gene match: 10. The CDR3 is made up of 18 amino acids. Looked up from germline, CDR1 is SGHVS and CDR2 is FQNEAQ. CDR3 DNA sequence: TGTGCCAGCAGCTTAGCGCTGGGGGGAGCGGGAGCCTCCTACGAGCAGTACTTC. It specifies CASSLALGGAGASYEQYF.

This clonotype has more than one count but fewer than ten. The chain employs TRBV20-1 and TRBJ2-3, with D perhaps matching TRBD2 (6 bases). Germline lookup yields CDR1 DFQATT and CDR2 SNEGSKA (reference sequence). V lost 3 bases and J lost 8, with 24 bases in between. CDR3 size: 16 residues. CDR3 sequence: CSASPTSFPGIGTQYF. In DNA form, the CDR3 reads TGCAGTGCTAGCCCGACTAGTTTCCCCGGGATTGGTACGCAGTATTTT.

This chain's CDR3 is CASSPRDRAEQFF. The DNA for the CDR3 is TGTGCCAGCAGCCCCCGTGACAGGGCGGAGCAGTTCTTC. The chain combines TRBV11-1 with TRBJ2-1, with TRBD1 matching 7 bases. Germline CDR1 reads SGHAT; CDR2 reads FQDESV (reference sequence). The CDR3 is made up of 13 amino acids. The ends lost 5 bases at V and 10 bases at J; junction bases unmatched: 8.

This clonotype showed up just a few times. The chain employs TRBV2 and TRBJ2-7, with 9 bases matching TRBD2. The CDR3 extends over 16 amino acids. V was clipped by 1 base and J by 0 bases; unmatched bases: 4. CDR1 is SNHLY and CDR2 is FYNNEI in the germline V gene. The CDR3 DNA reads as TGTGCCAGCAGTGAAGGACTAGCGGCTACCTCCTACGAGCAGTACTTC. This encodes CASSEGLAATSYEQYF. Filled out from reference TRBV2 and TRBJ2-7, the complete variable domain reads EPEVTQTPSHQVTQMGQEVILRCVPISNHLYFYWYRQILGQKVEFLVSFYNNEISEKSEIFDDQFSVERPDGSNFTLKIRSTKLEDSAMYFCASSEGLAATSYEQYFGPGTRLTVT.

This clonotype was counted between two and nine times. V is TRBV24-1 and J is TRBJ2-5; TRBD2 agrees at 7 bases. The CDR3 runs 17 residues. Germline assignment: CDR1 KGHDR and CDR2 SFDVKD. J was trimmed by 5 bases and V by 0 bases; bases with no gene match: 11. As DNA, the CDR3 is TGTGCCACCAGTGATTTGACGGAGGGAGGGGAAGTTGAGACCCAGTACTTC. Its protein is CATSDLTEGGEVETQYF.

This clonotype came up a few times. The rearrangement links TRBV6-6 to TRBJ2-2; D is ambiguous. The CDR3 loop spans 14 amino acids. Trimming took off 0 bases at V and 6 bases at J, with 8 bases between the two ends. CDR1 MNHNY and CDR2 SVGAGI come from the germline V gene (reference sequence). The CDR3 region is CASSYSNPPGELFF. The CDR3 nucleotides read TGTGCCAGCAGTTACTCGAACCCGCCCGGGGAGCTGTTTTTT.